This T cell receptor (beta chain) originates from a study of hypomethylating agent response in myelodysplastic syndrome. Study-wide points: After treatment, novel clonotypes emerged more in responders, contracted ones more in non-responders.

V was clipped by 0 bases and J by 5 bases, with 9 bases between them. The germline V gene has CDR1 SGDLS and CDR2 YYNGEE. CDR3 length: 15 amino acids. This table comes from immunoSEQ multiplex PCR, and its TCRdb copy is limited to in-frame clones, with some not included. Among approximately 6,000 clones listed, about nine tenths were seen once. In this sample, this clone turned up a few times. Its antigen is still unknown. The sequence was collected from a human donor with myelodysplastic syndrome. This sequence joins TRBV9 and TRBJ1-6, with unresolved D. The source material was bone marrow, sampled before or after starting hypomethylating agent treatment for myelodysplastic syndrome (not recorded which). CDR3 residues: CASSVDGTHNSPLHF. The CDR3 nucleotides are TGTGCCAGCAGCGTAGACGGCACCCATAATTCACCCCTCCACTTT.